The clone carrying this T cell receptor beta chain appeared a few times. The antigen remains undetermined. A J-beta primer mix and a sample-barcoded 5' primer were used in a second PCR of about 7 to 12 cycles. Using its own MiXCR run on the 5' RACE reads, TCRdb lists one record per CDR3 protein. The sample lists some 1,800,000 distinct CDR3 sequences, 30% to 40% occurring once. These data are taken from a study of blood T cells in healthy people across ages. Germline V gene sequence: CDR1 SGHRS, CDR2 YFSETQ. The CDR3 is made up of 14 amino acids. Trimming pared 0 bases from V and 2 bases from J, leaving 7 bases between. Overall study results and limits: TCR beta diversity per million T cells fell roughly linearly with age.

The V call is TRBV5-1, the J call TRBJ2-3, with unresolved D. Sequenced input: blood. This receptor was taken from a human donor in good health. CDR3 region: CASSLEDFTDTQYF. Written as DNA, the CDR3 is TGCGCCAGCAGCTTGGAAGACTTCACAGATACGCAGTATTTT.